This T cell receptor beta chain comes out of a study of cytomegalovirus exposure and HLA in healthy donors. Notes on the study in general: Within a later analysis, the majority of CMV-associated TCR beta chains appeared HLA-restricted. In an earlier analysis, most TCR beta V segments were productive about 87% or about 30% of the time.

This clone was found once. As yet, its antigen is unknown. Primers: 60 Vbeta forward and 13 Jbeta reverse. Assay used: immunoSEQ multiplex PCR; TCRdb lists only in-frame clones, some missing. The sample holds about 83,000 clones, 78% seen once. The germline V gene encodes CDR1 SGHVS and CDR2 FNYEAQ. V shed 5 bases, J shed 3 bases, and the junction held 8 bases outside the gene matches. CDR3 size: 16 residues. Donors consisted of healthy bone marrow donors. The V and J genes are TRBV7-6 and TRBJ1-1; 11 bases align to TRBD1. The sample was PBMCs. The receptor was derived from a man aged 18-30 years in good health and CMV-seropositive. CDR3 sequence (DNA): TGTGCCAGCAGCCCGGACAGGGGGCGTGTTGACACTGAAGCTTTCTTT. Translation: CASSPDRGRVDTEAFF.